The 16 T cell receptor beta chains in this list originate from one sample, sequenced in a study of early T cells in non-severe SARS-CoV-2 infection. One entry per CDR3 protein, called by TCRdb with MiXCR from the 5' RACE reads. In the table there are tens of thousands of distinct CDR3 sequences, around 4.8% of which are singletons. Specimen: whole blood. These receptors were obtained from an adult who was a healthcare worker with PCR-confirmed SARS-CoV-2 infection or an uninfected control (not recorded which).

This clonotype was picked up many times. The V call is TRBV20-1, the J call TRBJ1-1, with a weak D call TRBD1 (5 bases). CDR3 size: 15 residues. CDR1 and CDR2 from the germline V gene are DFQATT and SNEGSKA (reference sequence). V lost 6 bases and J lost 0, with 17 bases in between. CDR3 nucleotide sequence: TGCAGTGCGCTGGGTCCGGCAGGGTTGAACACTGAAGCTTTCTTT. Translating gives CSALGPAGLNTEAFF.

This clonotype was observed a handful of times. The rearrangement joins TRBV7-8 to TRBJ2-3; D is uncertain. This CDR3 region has 15 residues. Trimming left V 0 bases short and J 3 bases short, with 10 bases between. CDR1 and CDR2 (germline): SGHVS, FQNEAQ. Here the CDR3 reads CASSLAPASTDTQYF. DNA of the CDR3: TGTGCCAGCAGCTTAGCCCCGGCTAGTACAGATACGCAGTATTTT.

The V call is TRBV4-1, the J call TRBJ2-5; no clear D. CDR1 is MGHRA and CDR2 is YSYEKL in the germline V gene. This CDR3 has 15 residues. The V and J ends lost 1 base and 0 bases respectively, with 9 bases between them. CDR3: CASSQAATDQETQYF. The CDR3 DNA sequence: TGCGCCAGCAGCCAAGCGGCAACGGACCAAGAGACCCAGTACTTC.

CDR3 in amino acids: CSVGKGGYEQYF. CDR3 bases: TGCAGCGTCGGAAAGGGGGGGTACGAGCAGTACTTC. The rearrangement joins TRBV29-1 to TRBJ2-7; D perhaps matches TRBD2 (7 bases). V was trimmed by 6 bases and J by 4 bases, leaving 13 bases between them. Germline loops: CDR1 SQVTM, CDR2 ANQGSEA. This CDR3 region has 12 residues.

Only a few counts were recorded for this clonotype. The CDR3: CASTSGGPNEQFF. Here the CDR3 DNA reads TGTGCCAGCACTAGCGGGGGGCCAAATGAGCAGTTCTTC. The rearrangement links TRBV12-3 or TRBV12-4 to TRBJ2-1; 11 bases match TRBD2. The ends lost 7 bases at V and 7 bases at J; junction bases unmatched: 3. The CDR3 loop spans 13 amino acids.

This clonotype was seen a few times. This sequence joins TRBV7-9 and TRBJ2-6; D remains unclear. Trimming removed 1 base at V and 0 bases at J, with 4 bases between. The CDR3 is 15 residues long. CDR1 and CDR2 from the germline V gene are SEHNR and FQNEAQ (reference sequence). The CDR3 DNA is TGTGCCAGCAGCTTAGTCCTCTCTGGGGCCAACGTCCTGACTTTC. As protein: CASSLVLSGANVLTF.

The chain links TRBV4-2 to TRBJ2-7; D perhaps matches TRBD2 (5 bases). The CDR3 sequence is 14 residues long. Trimming pared 2 bases from V and 2 bases from J, leaving 10 bases between. Germline V gene sequence: CDR1 LGHNA, CDR2 YNFKEQ. The CDR3 spells CASSQTTLAYEQYF. CDR3 coding DNA: TGTGCCAGCAGCCAAACGACACTAGCCTACGAGCAGTACTTC.

This clonotype occurred many times. The V call is TRBV19, the J call TRBJ2-2, with a possible D match to TRBD1 (6 bases). The CDR3 has 16 amino acids. V gave up 1 base and J gave up 0 bases, with 9 bases separating them. Germline V gives CDR1 LNHDA, CDR2 SQIVND (reference sequence). CDR3 DNA sequence: TGTGCCAGTAGTATAGTAGGGGGACCGAACACCGGGGAGCTGTTTTTT. Encoded protein: CASSIVGGPNTGELFF. The full variable domain, its missing parts supplied by reference TRBV19 and TRBJ2-2, is DGGITQSPKYLFRKEGQNVTLSCEQNLNHDAMYWYRQDPGQGLRLIYYSQIVNDFQKGDIAEGYSVSREKKESFPLTVTSAQKNPTAFYLCASSIVGGPNTGELFFGEGSRLTVL.

By share of the sample, this clonotype is medium-sized. The V gene is TRBV20-1, the J gene TRBJ1-1; D perhaps matches TRBD1 (5 bases). V gave up 6 bases and J gave up 8 bases, with 25 bases separating them. Germline CDR1 is DFQATT and CDR2 is SNEGSKA (reference sequence). The CDR3 has 15 amino acids. This CDR3 is CSARQMGVRNDEAFF. CDR3 nucleotide sequence: TGCAGTGCCAGACAGATGGGAGTGAGGAATGACGAAGCTTTCTTT.

The table lists this clonotype with many counts. The gene calls are TRBV28 and TRBJ2-1; 10 bases fit TRBD2. Unmatched junction bases numbered 13, after V lost 7 bases and J lost 4 bases. The CDR3 runs to 17 residues. Per the germline V gene, CDR1 is MDHEN and CDR2 is SYDVKM. The CDR3 coding sequence is TGTGCCAGCACCCCTGCCGGGACTAGCGTACCTTACAATGAGCAGTTCTTC. This encodes CASTPAGTSVPYNEQFF.

This clonotype was counted between two and nine times. The chain employs TRBV5-5 and TRBJ1-6; the D is unclear. This CDR3 spans 19 amino acids. Trimming cost V 4 bases and J 6 bases, with 26 bases left between them. Germline V gives CDR1 SGHKS, CDR2 YYEKEE (reference sequence). The CDR3 nucleotides are TGTGCCAGCAGCCTGGTAGGAGGGCCTCAAGTCAGAAGTAATTCACCCCTCCACTTT. Amino acid sequence: CASSLVGGPQVRSNSPLHF.

The chain employs TRBV6-6 and TRBJ1-1, with D perhaps TRBD1 (5 bases). The CDR3 has 15 residues. The V end was cut by 2 bases, the J end by 5 bases, with 15 bases between. In germline, CDR1 is MNHNY, CDR2 SVGAGI (reference sequence). This chain's CDR3 is CASSYPWGRMTEAFF. The CDR3, as DNA: TGTGCCAGCAGTTACCCTTGGGGGAGGATGACTGAAGCTTTCTTT.

In this sample, this clonotype turned up many times. The chain uses TRBV2 and TRBJ1-1; no definite D call. The germline gives CDR1 SNHLY, CDR2 FYNNEI. The length of the CDR3 is 15 residues. V was pared by 4 bases and J by 1 base, with 13 bases between. For the CDR3, the DNA is TGTGCCAGCAGTGGTGAGAGGACGGGGAACACTGAAGCTTTCTTT. This codes for CASSGERTGNTEAFF.

This clonotype is termed medium-sized. This rearrangement joins TRBV28 to TRBJ1-2; 8 bases align to TRBD1. The CDR3 sequence is 14 residues long. Germline lookup yields CDR1 MDHEN and CDR2 SYDVKM. J lost 0 bases, V lost 5 bases, and 2 bases had no gene match. The CDR3 DNA follows: TGTGCCAGCAGTCTGGACAGGGCTAACTATGGCTACACCTTC. Protein sequence: CASSLDRANYGYTF.

This clonotype was seen ten or more times. This chain links TRBV5-1 with TRBJ1-2; D is ambiguous. Germline V CDR1 and CDR2: SGHRS, YFSETQ. This CDR3 comprises 13 residues. Trimming stripped 0 bases from V and 5 bases from J, with 8 bases between. CDR3 sequence reads: CASSLDVKYGYTF. CDR3 coding DNA: TGCGCCAGCAGCTTGGATGTGAAGTATGGCTACACCTTC.

This clonotype has at least ten counts. This rearrangement joins TRBV6-6 to TRBJ2-1; TRBD2 matches at 9 bases. The V and J ends lost 8 bases and 6 bases, in that order; junction bases with no gene match: 8. CDR1 is MNHNY, CDR2 SVGAGI, per germline (reference sequence). This CDR3 has 14 residues. The CDR3 is CASYPSGAGNEQFF. CDR3 DNA: TGTGCCAGCTACCCTAGCGGGGCGGGCAATGAGCAGTTCTTC.